The present entry profiles one T cell receptor beta chain with its context. This clone was detected once. It has no known antigen specificity. No base-level quality is on record; no much larger clone is a single base apart. TCR CDR3 regions were amplified from genomic DNA by multiplex PCR using the deep immunoSEQ assay. For each cell subset, the extracted genomic DNA was distributed evenly across all wells of several immunoSEQ 96-well plates, and each plate served as one replicate. For sorted subsets, about 200 ng genomic DNA, equal to 30,000 to 35,000 T cell genomes, was loaded into each replicate PCR. The purified libraries were quantified using a Qubit 3.0 fluorometer, sized with a Bioanalyzer 2100, and then quantified again using the KAPA Library Quantification kit. A separate single-read 150-cycle Illumina NextSeq 550 flow cell was used to sequence each immunoSEQ 96-well plate. In the original analysis: Because the immunoSEQ output included only junctional sequences and no quality scores, the filtering could not be the same as the filtering used for full-length reads. To assign V/J genes and CDR3, sequences were annotated using PyIR, a Python wrapper for IgBLAST v1.9, with IMGT germline references. Reads were removed for weak V/J assignments (E-value above 1e-6), missing CDR3, stop codons, out-of-frame junctions, or ambiguous translated residues. V3J clonotypes were defined as sequences sharing an identical inferred V gene, J gene, and CDR3 amino acid sequence. To compute the percentage overlap between repertoires, the number of shared unique clonotypes was divided by the size of the smaller repertoire. RTK rarefaction, the Chao1 estimator, and Recon v2.1 estimates of unobserved clonotypes were used to assess repertoire richness. OLGA was used to compute generation probabilities for all TCRbeta clonotypes that the gDNA method yielded from a few donors. TCRdb obtained this table from immuneACCESS and retained in-frame rearrangements with V and J assigned. These tables miss some clones; where compared with another copy, unresolved V genes account for less than half of the shortfall, and the remainder is unexplained. V, J and clone size were drawn from that table, and D and trimming were deduced from the DNA. Within this sample are about 600,000 clones, with more than 95% of them counted one time only. Jointly, the top ten make up 0.057% of the sample.

Including cysteine and phenylalanine, the CDR3 has 13 amino acids. This entry keeps only the CDR3 DNA: 39 bases, framed from base 1. CDR1 and CDR2, per the germline V gene, are MDHEN and SYDVKM. Trimming removed 5 bases from V and 6 bases from J, leaving 13 bases between the germline ends. Healthy HIV-negative adults with no recently reported acute infections or vaccinations were included as donors. Every donor was a Caucasian adult living in Nashville, Tennessee, USA. Magnetic negative selection was used to enrich CD4+ T cells, after which naive cells were positively selected on CD45RA and the negative fraction became the memory subset. Blood was obtained by leukapheresis, after which PBMCs were separated by Ficoll-Histopaque density gradient centrifugation and cryopreserved in liquid nitrogen vapor phase. Analytical flow cytometry was used to check the purity and quantity of every magnetically sorted T cell population. Each sorted fraction had its genomic DNA isolated and then quantified by UV absorbance on a Nanodrop 2000c.

The sample originates from a study of shared clonotypes between healthy human individuals (dated by TCRdb to the early 2020s). In terms of the full investigation: The cohort comprised two women and three men aged 18 to 49 years. Per donor, leukapheresis produced somewhere between about 0.94 and 9.5 billion PBMCs. For each donor, CD4 naive and CD4 memory were each run on three plates, CD8 naive on two plates, and CD8 memory on one plate. To increase sequencing depth and limit assay-specific biases, TCR repertoire library preparation and sequencing were carried out by different laboratories using diverse techniques. The study deeply sequenced blood TCR repertoires of about 5 healthy adults to estimate repertoire size and the extent of clonotype sharing between individuals. The paper as a whole reports these results and caveats: Compared with non-shared clonotypes, the clonotypes found in all four sorted-subset donors had higher generation probabilities. Naive subsets generally had larger estimated clonotype richness than memory subsets. Pairwise subsampling indicated that sequencing depth was expected to affect the degree of clonotype sharing among donors. Across a handful of donors, about 5% of naive CD4, roughly 3.8% of naive CD8, around 2.5% of memory CD4, and 0.4% to 0.45% of memory CD8 clonotypes were shared. Sampling was restricted to blood, and TCR repertoires in tissue are likely to differ from TCR repertoires in blood. Because the study included only a small number of donors, the genetic and exposure-history diversity represented was limited. Incomplete sequencing was indicated by rarefaction of sorted-subset datasets, despite the large sequencing depth.

The receptor comes from a woman aged 25 to 45 in good health. The sequencing sample was made of naive CD4+ T cells sorted from blood. The cell subset or site label here, explained by the study, means: CD45RA+ positively selected. The chain is assembled from TRBV28 and TRBJ1-1, and perhaps TRBD1 as D gene, on 5 matching bases. CDR3 sequence: CASSEGTSPEAFF. The bases are TGTGCCAGCAGTGAAGGGACCTCACCTGAAGCTTTCTTT.